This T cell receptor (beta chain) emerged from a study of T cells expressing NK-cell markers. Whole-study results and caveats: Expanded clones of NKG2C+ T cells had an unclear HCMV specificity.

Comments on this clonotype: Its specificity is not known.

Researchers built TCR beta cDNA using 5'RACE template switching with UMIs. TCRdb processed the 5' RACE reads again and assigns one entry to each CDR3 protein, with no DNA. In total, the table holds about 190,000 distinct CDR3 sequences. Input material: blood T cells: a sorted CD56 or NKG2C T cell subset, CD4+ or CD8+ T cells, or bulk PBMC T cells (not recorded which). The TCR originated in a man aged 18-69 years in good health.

Here the CDR3 reads CASSLRQKTGEDTDTQYF. The chain carries TRBV11-1 and TRBJ2-3; with no DNA, the TCRdb D assignment of TRBD1 cannot be verified. The germline V gene has CDR1 SGHAT and CDR2 FQDESV (reference sequence). CDR3 length: 18 amino acids.